This TCR beta chain stems from a study of radiation and T cells in renal cell carcinoma. Using immunoSEQ multiplex PCR, the repertoire was profiled, and TCRdb retains in-frame clones only, with some absent. The sample consists of about 130,000 clones, over 75% of them appearing once. Regarding time point: blood 2 weeks post-SBRT. Treatment of the sample: 15 Gy SBRT to primary tumor, nephrectomy 4 weeks later. The patient's renal cell carcinoma had clear cell pathology. The CDR3 sequence is 14 residues long. V was trimmed by 0 bases and J by 0 bases, leaving 5 bases between them. Germline V lookup: CDR1 SGDLS, CDR2 YYNGEE.

The origin of this receptor is a woman aged 55-70 years with renal cell carcinoma. The sequenced sample was blood, obtained from a patient whose treatment included radiotherapy and nephrectomy. The chain carries TRBV9 and TRBJ2-3; no clear D. CDR3 residues: CASSVEVSTDTQYF. CDR3 DNA sequence: TGTGCCAGCAGCGTAGAGGTTAGCACAGATACGCAGTATTTT.